This T cell receptor (beta chain) was sequenced during a study of metastatic and nonmetastatic thyroid tumors. On the study more broadly: Repertoires from blood and tumor or nodule tissue of malignant and benign thyroid patients were compared. Study observations and caveats: TCR beta diversity was reportedly significantly higher in malignant thyroid tumors than benign nodules, in blood and tumor.

In the study's own analysis: Variation in CDR3 across clinicopathological groups served as the basis for constructing a distant-metastasis classifier in papillary thyroid cancer. MiXCR was used by TCRdb to re-call the PCR reads. TCRdb, not the original authors, processed these V and J calls. The data hold about 69,000 clones, with 11% to 15% observed a single time. Among the patients, none had received any treatment before thyroid surgery. Trimming removed 3 bases from V and 2 bases from J; junction bases left unmatched: 4. Germline V lookup: CDR1 DFQATT, CDR2 SNEGSKA (reference sequence). The CDR3 contains 15 residues. The table lists this clone with many counts. Its antigen is not identified.

This rearrangement joins TRBV20-1 to TRBJ2-1; TRBD2 aligns across 10 bases. The clonotype originates from a male donor with papillary thyroid cancer or a benign thyroid nodule (not recorded which). Some clones in this sample may be carry-over from other donors' samples. The sample comprised blood. The CDR3 loop is CSASLAGDPYNEQFF. CDR3 sequence (DNA): TGCAGTGCTAGCCTAGCGGGAGATCCCTACAATGAGCAGTTCTTC.